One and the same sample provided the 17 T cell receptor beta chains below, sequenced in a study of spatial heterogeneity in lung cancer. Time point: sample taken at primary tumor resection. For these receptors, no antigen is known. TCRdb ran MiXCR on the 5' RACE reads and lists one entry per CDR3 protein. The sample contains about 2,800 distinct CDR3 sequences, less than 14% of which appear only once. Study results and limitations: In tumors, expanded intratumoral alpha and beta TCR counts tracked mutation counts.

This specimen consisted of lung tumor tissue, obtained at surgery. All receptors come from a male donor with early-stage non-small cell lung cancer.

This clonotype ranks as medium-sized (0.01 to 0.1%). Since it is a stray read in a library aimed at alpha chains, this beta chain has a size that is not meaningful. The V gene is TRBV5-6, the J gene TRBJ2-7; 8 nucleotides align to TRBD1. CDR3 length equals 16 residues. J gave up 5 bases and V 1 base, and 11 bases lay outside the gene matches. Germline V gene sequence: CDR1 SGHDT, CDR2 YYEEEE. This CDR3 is CASSLPGQGAMNEQYF. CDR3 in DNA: TGTGCCAGCAGCTTGCCCGGGCAGGGGGCGATGAACGAGCAGTACTTC.

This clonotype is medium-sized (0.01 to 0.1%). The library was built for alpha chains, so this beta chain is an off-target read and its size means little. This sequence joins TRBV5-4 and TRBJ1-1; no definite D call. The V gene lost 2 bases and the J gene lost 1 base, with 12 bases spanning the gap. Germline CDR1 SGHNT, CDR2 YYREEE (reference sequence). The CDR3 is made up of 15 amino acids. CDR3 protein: CASSFVGRSNTEAFF. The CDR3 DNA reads TGTGCCAGCAGCTTTGTGGGGAGGTCGAACACTGAAGCTTTCTTT.

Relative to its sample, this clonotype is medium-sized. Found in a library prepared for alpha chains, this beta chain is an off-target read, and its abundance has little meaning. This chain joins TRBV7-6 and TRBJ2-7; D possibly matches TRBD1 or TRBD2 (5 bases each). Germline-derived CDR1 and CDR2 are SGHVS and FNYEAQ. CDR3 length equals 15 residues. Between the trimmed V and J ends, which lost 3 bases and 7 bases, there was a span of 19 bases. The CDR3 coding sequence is TGTGCCAGCAGCTTGTCTGGGACGGGGCTTGGGGAGCAGTACTTC. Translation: CASSLSGTGLGEQYF.

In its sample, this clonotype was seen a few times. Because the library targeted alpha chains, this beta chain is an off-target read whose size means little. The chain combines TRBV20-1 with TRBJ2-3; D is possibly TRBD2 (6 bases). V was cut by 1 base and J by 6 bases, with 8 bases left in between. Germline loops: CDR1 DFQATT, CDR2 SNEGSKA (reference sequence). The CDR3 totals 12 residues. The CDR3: CSARALADTQYF. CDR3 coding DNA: TGCAGTGCTAGAGCCCTAGCGGATACGCAGTATTTT.

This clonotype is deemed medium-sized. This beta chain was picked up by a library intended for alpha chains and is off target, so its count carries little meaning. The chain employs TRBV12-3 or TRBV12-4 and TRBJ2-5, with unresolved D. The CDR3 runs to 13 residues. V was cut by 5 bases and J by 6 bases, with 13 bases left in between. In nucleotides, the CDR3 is TGTGCCAGCAGTCCCTTGACATTGAAGACCCAGTACTTC. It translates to CASSPLTLKTQYF.

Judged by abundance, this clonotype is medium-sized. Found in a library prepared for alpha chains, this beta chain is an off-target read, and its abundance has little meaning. The CDR3 spells CASSQASTGWRLNYGYTF. In DNA form, the CDR3 reads TGCGCCAGCAGCCAGGCCTCGACAGGGTGGCGACTTAACTATGGCTACACCTTC. V is TRBV4-3 and J is TRBJ1-2, with 7 bases matching TRBD1. Per germline, CDR1 LGHNA and CDR2 YSLEER. The junction had 14 bases not matched to a gene; V was cut back by 3 bases and J by 1 base. The CDR3 runs 18 residues.

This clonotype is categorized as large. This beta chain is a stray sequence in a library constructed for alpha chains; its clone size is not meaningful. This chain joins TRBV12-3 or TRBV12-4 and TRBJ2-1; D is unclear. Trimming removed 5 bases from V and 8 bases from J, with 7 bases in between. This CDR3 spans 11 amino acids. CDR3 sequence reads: CASSQDDEQFF. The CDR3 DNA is TGTGCCAGCAGTCAGGATGATGAGCAGTTCTTC.

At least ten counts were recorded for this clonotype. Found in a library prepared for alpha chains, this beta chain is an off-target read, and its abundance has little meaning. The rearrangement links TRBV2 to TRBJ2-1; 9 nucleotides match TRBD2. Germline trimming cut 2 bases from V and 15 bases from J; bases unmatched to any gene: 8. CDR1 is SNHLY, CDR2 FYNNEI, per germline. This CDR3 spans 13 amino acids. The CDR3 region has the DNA TGTGCCAGCAGTGAATACCAAGGGACTAGCCTGTTCTTC. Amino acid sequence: CASSEYQGTSLFF. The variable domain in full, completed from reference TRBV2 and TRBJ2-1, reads EPEVTQTPSHQVTQMGQEVILRCVPISNHLYFYWYRQILGQKVEFLVSFYNNEISEKSEIFDDQFSVERPDGSNFTLKIRSTKLEDSAMYFCASSEYQGTSLFFGPGTRLTVL.

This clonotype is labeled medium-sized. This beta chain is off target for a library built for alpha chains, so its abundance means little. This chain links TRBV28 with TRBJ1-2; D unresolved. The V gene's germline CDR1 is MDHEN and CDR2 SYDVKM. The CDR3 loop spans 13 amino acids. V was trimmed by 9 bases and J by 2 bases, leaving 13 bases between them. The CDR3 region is CASFPGRNYGYTF. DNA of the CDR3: TGTGCCAGTTTCCCAGGACGGAACTATGGCTACACCTTC.

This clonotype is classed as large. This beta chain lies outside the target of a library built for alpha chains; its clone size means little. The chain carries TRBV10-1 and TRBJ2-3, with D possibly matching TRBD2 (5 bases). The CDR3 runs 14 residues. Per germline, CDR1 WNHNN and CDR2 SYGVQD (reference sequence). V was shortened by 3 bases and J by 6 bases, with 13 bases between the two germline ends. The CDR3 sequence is CASSDRRRGDTQYF. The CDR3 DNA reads TGCGCCAGCAGTGACCGGAGGCGCGGGGATACGCAGTATTTT.

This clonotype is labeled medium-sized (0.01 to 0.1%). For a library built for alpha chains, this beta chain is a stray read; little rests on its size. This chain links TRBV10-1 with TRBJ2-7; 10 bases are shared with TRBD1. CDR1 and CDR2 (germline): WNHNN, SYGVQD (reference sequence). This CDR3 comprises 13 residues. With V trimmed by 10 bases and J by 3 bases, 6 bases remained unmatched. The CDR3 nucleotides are TGCGCCAACAGGGACAGGGGATACTACGAGCAGTACTTC. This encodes CANRDRGYYEQYF.

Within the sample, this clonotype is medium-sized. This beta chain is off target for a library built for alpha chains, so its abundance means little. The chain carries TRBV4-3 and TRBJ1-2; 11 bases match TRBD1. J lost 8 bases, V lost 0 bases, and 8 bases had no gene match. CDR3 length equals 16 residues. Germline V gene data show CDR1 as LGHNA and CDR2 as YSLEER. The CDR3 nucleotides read TGCGCCAGCAGCCAAGATAGGACAGGGGGCCGACGGGGCTACACCTTC. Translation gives CASSQDRTGGRRGYTF.

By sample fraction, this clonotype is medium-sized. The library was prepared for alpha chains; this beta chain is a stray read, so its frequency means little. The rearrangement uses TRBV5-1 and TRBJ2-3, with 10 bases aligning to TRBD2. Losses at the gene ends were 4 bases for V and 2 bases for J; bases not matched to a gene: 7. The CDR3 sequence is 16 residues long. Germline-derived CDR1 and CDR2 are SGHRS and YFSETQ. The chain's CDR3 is CASSRGSGGITDTQYF. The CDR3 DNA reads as TGCGCCAGCAGCCGGGGTAGCGGGGGGATCACAGATACGCAGTATTTT.

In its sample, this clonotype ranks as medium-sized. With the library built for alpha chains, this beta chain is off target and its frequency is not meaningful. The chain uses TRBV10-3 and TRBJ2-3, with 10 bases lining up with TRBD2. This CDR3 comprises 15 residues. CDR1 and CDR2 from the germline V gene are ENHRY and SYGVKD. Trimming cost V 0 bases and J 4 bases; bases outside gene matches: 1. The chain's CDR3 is CAISESSGGPDTQYF. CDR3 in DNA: TGTGCCATCAGTGAGTCTAGCGGGGGGCCAGATACGCAGTATTTT.

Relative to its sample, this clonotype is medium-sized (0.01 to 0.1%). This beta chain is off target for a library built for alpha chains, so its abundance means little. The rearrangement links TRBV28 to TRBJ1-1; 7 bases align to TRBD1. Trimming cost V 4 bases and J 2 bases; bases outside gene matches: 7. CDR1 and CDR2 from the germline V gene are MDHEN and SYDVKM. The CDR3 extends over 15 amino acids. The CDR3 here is CASSSSGTANTEAFF. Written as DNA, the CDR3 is TGTGCCAGCAGTTCCTCCGGGACAGCAAACACTGAAGCTTTCTTT.

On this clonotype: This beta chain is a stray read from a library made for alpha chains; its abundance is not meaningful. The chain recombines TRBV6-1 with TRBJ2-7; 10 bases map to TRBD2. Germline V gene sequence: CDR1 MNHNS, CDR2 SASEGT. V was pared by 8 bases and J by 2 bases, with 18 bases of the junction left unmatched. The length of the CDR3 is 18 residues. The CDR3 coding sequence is TGTGCCAGCCCACCGGGACTAGCGAACTACAAGCCTGCCTACGAGCAGTACTTC. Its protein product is CASPPGLANYKPAYEQYF.

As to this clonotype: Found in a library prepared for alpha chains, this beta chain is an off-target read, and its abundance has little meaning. CDR3 loop: CSAVKAGAYEQYF. CDR3 sequence (DNA): TGCAGTGCTGTGAAGGCGGGGGCCTACGAGCAGTACTTC. This sequence joins TRBV20-1 and TRBJ2-7; 7 bases map to TRBD2. The germline V gene encodes CDR1 DFQATT and CDR2 SNEGSKA (reference sequence). The length of the CDR3 is 13 residues. V lost 5 bases to trimming and J lost 2 bases; unmatched junction nucleotides: 6.